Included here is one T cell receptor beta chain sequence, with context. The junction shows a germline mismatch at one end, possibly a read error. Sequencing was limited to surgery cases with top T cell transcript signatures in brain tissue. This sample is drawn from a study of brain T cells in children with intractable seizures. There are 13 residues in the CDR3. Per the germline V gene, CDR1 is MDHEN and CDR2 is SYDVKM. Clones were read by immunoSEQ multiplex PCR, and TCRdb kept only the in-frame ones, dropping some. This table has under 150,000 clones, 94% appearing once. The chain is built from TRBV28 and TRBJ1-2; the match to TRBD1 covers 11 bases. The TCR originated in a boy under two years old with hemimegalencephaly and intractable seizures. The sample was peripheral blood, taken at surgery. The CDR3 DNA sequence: TGTGCCAGCAGCCCCCTGGTGGACAGGGGGCTTGCCTTC. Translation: CASSPLVDRGLAF.